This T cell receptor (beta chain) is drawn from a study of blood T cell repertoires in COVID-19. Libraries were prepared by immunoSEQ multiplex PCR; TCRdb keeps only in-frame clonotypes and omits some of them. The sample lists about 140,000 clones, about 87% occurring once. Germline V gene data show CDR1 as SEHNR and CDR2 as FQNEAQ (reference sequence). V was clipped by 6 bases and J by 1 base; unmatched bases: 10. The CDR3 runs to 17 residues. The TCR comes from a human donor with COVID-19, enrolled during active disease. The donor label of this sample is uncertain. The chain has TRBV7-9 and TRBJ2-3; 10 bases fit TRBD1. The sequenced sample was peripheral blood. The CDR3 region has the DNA TGTGCCAGCAGTGAACCCTTTGGGACAGGGGGCACAGATACGCAGTATTTT. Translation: CASSEPFGTGGTDTQYF.